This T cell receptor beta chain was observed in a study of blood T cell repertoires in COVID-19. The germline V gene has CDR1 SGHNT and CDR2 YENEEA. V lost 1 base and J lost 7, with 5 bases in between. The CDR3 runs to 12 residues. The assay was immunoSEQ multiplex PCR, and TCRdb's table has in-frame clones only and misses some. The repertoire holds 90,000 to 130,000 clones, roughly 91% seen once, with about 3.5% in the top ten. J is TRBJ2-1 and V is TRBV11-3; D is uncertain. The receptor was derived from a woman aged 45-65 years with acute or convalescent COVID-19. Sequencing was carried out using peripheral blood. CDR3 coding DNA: TGTGCCAGCAGCTTAGGCCGGAATGAGCAGTTCTTC. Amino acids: CASSLGRNEQFF.